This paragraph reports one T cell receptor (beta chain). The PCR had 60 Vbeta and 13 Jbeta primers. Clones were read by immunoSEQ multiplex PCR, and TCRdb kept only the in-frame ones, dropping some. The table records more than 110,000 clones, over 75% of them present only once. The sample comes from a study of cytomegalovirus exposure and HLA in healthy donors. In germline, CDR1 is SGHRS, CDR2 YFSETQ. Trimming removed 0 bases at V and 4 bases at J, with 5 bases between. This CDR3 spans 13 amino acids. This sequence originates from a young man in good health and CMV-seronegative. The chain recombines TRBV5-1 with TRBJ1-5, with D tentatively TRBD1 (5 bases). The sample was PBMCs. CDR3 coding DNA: TGCGCCAGCAGCTTGGACAGGAATCAGCCCCAGCATTTT. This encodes CASSLDRNQPQHF.